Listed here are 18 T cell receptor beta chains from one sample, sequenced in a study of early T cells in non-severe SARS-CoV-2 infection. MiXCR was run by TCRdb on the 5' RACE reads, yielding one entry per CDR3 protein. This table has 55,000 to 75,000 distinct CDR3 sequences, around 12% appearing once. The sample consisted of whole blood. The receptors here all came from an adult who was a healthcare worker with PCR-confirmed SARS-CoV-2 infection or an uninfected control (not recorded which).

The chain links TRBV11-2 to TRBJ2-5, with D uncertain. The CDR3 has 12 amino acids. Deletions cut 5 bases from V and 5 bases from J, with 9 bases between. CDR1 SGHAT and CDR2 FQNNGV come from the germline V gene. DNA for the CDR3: TGTGCCAGCAGCCCCTTTTTGGAGACCCAGTACTTC. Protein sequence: CASSPFLETQYF. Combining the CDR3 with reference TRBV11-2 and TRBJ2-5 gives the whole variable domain EAGVAQSPRYKIIEKRQSVAFWCNPISGHATLYWYQQILGQGPKLLIQFQNNGVVDDSQLPKDRFSAERLKGVDSTLKIQPAKLEDSAVYLCASSPFLETQYFGPGTRLLVL.

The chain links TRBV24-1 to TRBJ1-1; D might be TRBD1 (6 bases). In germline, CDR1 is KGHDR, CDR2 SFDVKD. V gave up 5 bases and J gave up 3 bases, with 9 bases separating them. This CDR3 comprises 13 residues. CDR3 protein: CATSAGEDTEAFF. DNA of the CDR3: TGTGCCACCAGTGCAGGGGAGGACACTGAAGCTTTCTTT.

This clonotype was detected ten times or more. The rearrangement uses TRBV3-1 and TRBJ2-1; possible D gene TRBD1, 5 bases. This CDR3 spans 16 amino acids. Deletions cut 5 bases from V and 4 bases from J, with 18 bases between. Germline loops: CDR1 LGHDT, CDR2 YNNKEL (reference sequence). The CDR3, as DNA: TGTGCCAGCAGCTCCAGGGAAGGGTATCCATACAATGAGCAGTTCTTC. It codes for CASSSREGYPYNEQFF.

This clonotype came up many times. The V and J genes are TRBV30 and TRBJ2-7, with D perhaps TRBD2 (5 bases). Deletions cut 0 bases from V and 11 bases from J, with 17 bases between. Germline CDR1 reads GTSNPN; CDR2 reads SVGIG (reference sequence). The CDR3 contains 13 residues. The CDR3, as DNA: TGTGCCTGGAGTGTACTGGGCTTTGAGGGAAAGTACTTC. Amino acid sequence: CAWSVLGFEGKYF. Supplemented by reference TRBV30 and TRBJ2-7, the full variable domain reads SQTIHQWPATLVQPVGSPLSLECTVEGTSNPNLYWYRQAAGRGLQLLFYSVGIGQISSEVPQNLSASRPQDRQFILSSKKLLLSDSGFYLCAWSVLGFEGKYFGPGTRLTVT.

Here the CDR3 DNA reads TGTGCCAGCAGCCCTTTTTTGGGACAGGGTATCACCGGGGAGCTGTTTTTT. Translating it yields CASSPFLGQGITGELFF. The rearrangement links TRBV7-8 to TRBJ2-2, with TRBD1 identical over 9 bases. V was clipped by 5 bases and J by 4 bases; unmatched bases: 11. Germline values: CDR1 SGHVS, CDR2 FQNEAQ. The CDR3 sequence is 17 residues long.

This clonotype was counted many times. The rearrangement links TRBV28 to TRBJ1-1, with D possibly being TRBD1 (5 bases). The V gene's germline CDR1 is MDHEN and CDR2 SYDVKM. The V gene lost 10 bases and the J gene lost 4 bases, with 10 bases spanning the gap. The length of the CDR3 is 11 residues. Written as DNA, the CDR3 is TGTGCCACTACGGGGGGCACTGAAGCTTTCTTT. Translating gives CATTGGTEAFF. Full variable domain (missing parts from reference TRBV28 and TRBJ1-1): DVKVTQSSRYLVKRTGEKVFLECVQDMDHENMFWYRQDPGLGLRLIYFSYDVKMKEKGDIPEGYSVSREKKERFSLILESASTNQTSMYLCATTGGTEAFFGQGTRLTVV.

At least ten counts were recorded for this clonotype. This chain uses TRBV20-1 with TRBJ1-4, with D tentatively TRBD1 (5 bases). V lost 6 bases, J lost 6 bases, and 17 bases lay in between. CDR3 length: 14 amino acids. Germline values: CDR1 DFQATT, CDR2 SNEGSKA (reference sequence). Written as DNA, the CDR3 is TGCAGTGCCATACTACCCAGGGAAGATGAAAAACTGTTTTTT. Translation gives CSAILPREDEKLFF.

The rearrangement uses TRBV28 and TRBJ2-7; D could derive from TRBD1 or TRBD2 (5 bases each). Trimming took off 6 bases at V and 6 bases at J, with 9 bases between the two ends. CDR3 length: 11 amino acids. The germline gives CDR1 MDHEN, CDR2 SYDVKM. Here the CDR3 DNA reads TGTGCCAGCAGGAGGGGTGGCGAGCAGTACTTC. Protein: CASRRGGEQYF.

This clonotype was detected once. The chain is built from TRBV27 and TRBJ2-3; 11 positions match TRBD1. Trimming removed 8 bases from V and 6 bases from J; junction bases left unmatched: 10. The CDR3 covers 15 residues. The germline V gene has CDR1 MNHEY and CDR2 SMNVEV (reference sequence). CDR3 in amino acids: CASRRTGGAWDTQYF. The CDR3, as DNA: TGTGCCAGCCGAAGGACAGGGGGCGCTTGGGATACGCAGTATTTT.

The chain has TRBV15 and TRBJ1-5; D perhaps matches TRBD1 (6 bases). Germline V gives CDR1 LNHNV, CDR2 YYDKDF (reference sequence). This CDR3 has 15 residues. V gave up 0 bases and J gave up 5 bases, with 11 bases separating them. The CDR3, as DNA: TGTGCCACCAGCAGAGATAGGGGGGGATATCAGCCCCAGCATTTT. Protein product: CATSRDRGGYQPQHF.

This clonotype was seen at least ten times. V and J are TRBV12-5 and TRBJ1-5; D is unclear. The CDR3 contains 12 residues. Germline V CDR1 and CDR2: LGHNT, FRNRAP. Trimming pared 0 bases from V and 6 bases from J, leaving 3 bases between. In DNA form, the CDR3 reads TGTGCTAGTGGTTTGGTTGGTCAGCCCCAGCATTTT. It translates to CASGLVGQPQHF. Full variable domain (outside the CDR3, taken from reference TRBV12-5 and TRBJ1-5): DARVTQTPRHKVTEMGQEVTMRCQPILGHNTVFWYRQTMMQGLELLAYFRNRAPLDDSGMPKDRFSAEMPDATLATLKIQPSEPRDSAVYFCASGLVGQPQHFGDGTRLSIL.

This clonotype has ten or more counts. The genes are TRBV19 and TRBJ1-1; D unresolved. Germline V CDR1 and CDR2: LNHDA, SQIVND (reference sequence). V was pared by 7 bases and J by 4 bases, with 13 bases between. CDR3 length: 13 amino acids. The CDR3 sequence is CASKGRLVTEAFF. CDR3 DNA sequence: TGTGCCAGTAAAGGGAGATTAGTCACTGAAGCTTTCTTT.

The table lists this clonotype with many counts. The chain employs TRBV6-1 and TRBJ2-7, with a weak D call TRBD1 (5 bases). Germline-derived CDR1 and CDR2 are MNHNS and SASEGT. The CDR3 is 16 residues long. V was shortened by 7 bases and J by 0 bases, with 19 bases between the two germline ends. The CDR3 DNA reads TGTGCCAGCATCGAACAAAGACAGCCCGGCTCCTACGAGCAGTACTTC. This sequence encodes CASIEQRQPGSYEQYF.

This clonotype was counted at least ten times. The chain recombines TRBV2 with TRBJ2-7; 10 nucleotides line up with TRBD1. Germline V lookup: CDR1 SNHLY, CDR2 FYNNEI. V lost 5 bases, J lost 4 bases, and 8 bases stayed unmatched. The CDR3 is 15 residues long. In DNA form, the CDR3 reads TGTGCCAGCAGTTTGACCGGGACAGGGGAGTACGAGCAGTACTTC. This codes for CASSLTGTGEYEQYF. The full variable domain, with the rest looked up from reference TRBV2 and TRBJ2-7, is EPEVTQTPSHQVTQMGQEVILRCVPISNHLYFYWYRQILGQKVEFLVSFYNNEISEKSEIFDDQFSVERPDGSNFTLKIRSTKLEDSAMYFCASSLTGTGEYEQYFGPGTRLTVT.

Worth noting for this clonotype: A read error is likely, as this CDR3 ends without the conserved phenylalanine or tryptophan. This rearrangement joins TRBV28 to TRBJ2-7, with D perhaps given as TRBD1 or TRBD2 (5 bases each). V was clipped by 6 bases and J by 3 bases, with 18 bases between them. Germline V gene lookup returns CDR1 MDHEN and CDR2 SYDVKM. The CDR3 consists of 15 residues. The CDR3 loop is CASRLTDGDRYEQYI. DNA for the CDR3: TGTGCCAGCAGATTGACCGACGGGGACCGCTACGAGCAGTACATC.

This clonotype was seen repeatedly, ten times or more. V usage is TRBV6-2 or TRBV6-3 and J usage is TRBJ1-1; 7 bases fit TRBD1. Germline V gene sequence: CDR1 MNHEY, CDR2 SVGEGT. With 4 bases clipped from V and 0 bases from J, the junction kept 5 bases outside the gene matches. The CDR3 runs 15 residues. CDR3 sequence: CASSSGQLMNTEAFF. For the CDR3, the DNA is TGTGCCAGCAGTTCGGGACAGCTGATGAACACTGAAGCTTTCTTT.

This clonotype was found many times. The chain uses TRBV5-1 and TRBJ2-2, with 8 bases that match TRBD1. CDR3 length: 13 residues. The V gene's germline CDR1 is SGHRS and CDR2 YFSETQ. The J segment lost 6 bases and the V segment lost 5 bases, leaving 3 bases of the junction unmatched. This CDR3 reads CASRDRVPGELFF. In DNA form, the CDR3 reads TGCGCCAGCAGGGACAGGGTGCCCGGGGAGCTGTTTTTT.

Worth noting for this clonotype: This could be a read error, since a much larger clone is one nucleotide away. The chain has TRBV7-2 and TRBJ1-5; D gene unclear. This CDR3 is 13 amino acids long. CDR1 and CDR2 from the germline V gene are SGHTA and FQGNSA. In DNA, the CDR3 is TGTGCCAGCAGCTTCCAGTCGAATCAGCCCCGGCATTTT. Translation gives CASSFQSNQPRHF.